The clone carrying this T cell receptor (beta chain) was seen only a few times. The data were obtained in a study of T cell changes during pregnancy in multiple sclerosis. TCRdb keeps only in-frame clones here, not all; method: immunoSEQ multiplex PCR. Of 37,000 or so clones listed, 89% are singletons. V dropped 2 bases and J dropped 2 bases, with 9 bases sitting between them. Germline V lookup: CDR1 MGHDK, CDR2 SYGVNS. The CDR3 spans 14 residues. The material sequenced was CD4+ T cells from peripheral blood mononuclear cells, taken in the first trimester of pregnancy. The receptor's source is a female donor with multiple sclerosis, enrolled in a pregnancy study. The chain employs TRBV25-1 and TRBJ1-1; D is uncertain. The CDR3 DNA reads as TGTGCCAGCAGTGAAAGAGACATAAACACTGAAGCTTTCTTT. It translates to CASSERDINTEAFF.